The present entry profiles one TCR beta chain with its context. This specimen comes from a study of T-cell memory formation after mild COVID-19. On the study more broadly: Clustering of TCRs was largely donor specific.

The CDR3 is 15 amino acids. Trimming left V 6 bases short and J 0 bases short, with 11 bases between. CDR1 MDHEN and CDR2 SYDVKM come from the germline V gene. MiXCR was run by TCRdb on the 5' RACE reads, yielding one entry per CDR3 protein. The table includes around 300,000 distinct CDR3 sequences, approximately 14% detected once. Sample: PBMCs or a T cell subset sorted from them (not recorded which). This clonotype originated in a young man who had mild COVID-19 (a few samples of this study predate the infection). Cell type and time point are not known. V usage is TRBV28 and J usage is TRBJ1-4; D unclear. The CDR3 spells CASRTTGATNEKLFF. In nucleotides, the CDR3 is TGTGCCAGCAGGACGACGGGAGCAACTAATGAAAAACTGTTTTTT.